The 2 T cell receptor beta chains in this list originate from one sample, sequenced in a study of beta chain features in type 1 diabetes. Of the isolated RNA, all was reverse transcribed, and so the sequenced material was expressed TCRB transcripts. Clones were read by immunoSEQ multiplex PCR, and TCRdb kept only the in-frame ones, dropping some. The sample holds 300,000 to 400,000 clones; roughly 9% are singletons and the top ten take roughly 1%. No cognate antigen is known for these TCRs. Study results and limitations: All four CD4+ subsets of Type 1 diabetes patients contained TCRB CDR3s that were moderately but significantly shorter.

The material sequenced was central memory CD4+ T cells from blood. All receptors come from a man aged 25-40 years with type 1 diabetes.

This clone was picked up many times. The rearrangement uses TRBV10-3 and TRBJ1-1, with 7 bases identical to TRBD1. The CDR3 covers 16 residues. Germline V CDR1 and CDR2: ENHRY, SYGVKD. J lost 10 bases, V lost 0 bases, and 14 bases had no gene match. The CDR3 DNA sequence: TGTGCCATCAGTGAGTCGGGGAGGGGGCGAGAACTTCGAGCTTTCTTT. Translating gives CAISESGRGRELRAFF.

CDR3 sequence (DNA): TGTGCCAGCAGTTTCACCGGGACAGGGGCCCAACTAACTAACTATGGCTACACCTTC. Translation: CASSFTGTGAQLTNYGYTF. The V call is TRBV27, the J call TRBJ1-2; 10 positions agree with TRBD1. Germline trimming cut 3 bases from V and 0 bases from J; bases unmatched to any gene: 13. Germline CDR1 is MNHEY and CDR2 is SMNVEV (reference sequence). CDR3 length equals 19 residues.